This T cell receptor beta chain emerged from a study of T cell responses to AZD1222 COVID-19 vaccine. Study-wide points: Donors, mostly white British, included more females; clonal diversity was possibly underestimated.

The ends lost 0 bases at V and 5 bases at J; junction bases unmatched: 8. Germline values: CDR1 KGHSH, CDR2 LQKENI. CDR3 length: 16 amino acids. In regard to this clone: Its antigen is not identified.

Method: immunoSEQ multiplex PCR; TCRdb's copy keeps in-frame clones and lacks some. The sample has under 150,000 clones; around 90% are singletons. Sequenced material: peripheral blood, taken 28 days after the second AZD1222 dose. This sequence was found in an adult who received the AZD1222 COVID-19 vaccine. This sequence joins TRBV18 and TRBJ2-5, with 8 bases fitting TRBD1. The CDR3 sequence: CASSPPLGQGGETQYF. For the CDR3, the DNA is TGTGCCAGCTCACCACCCCTAGGACAGGGCGGGGAGACCCAGTACTTC.